These 32 T cell receptor beta chains were sequenced from one sample in a study of OX40 agonist ivuxolimab in advanced cancers. This table comes from immunoSEQ multiplex PCR, and its TCRdb copy is limited to in-frame clones, with some not included. The data show 96,000 or so clones, about 90% seen once. This specimen consisted of CD4+ or CD8+ T cells sorted from blood, obtained in a trial of the OX40 agonist ivuxolimab. The receptors stem from an adult with an advanced solid tumor such as melanoma, head and neck, liver or kidney cancer.

The rearrangement uses TRBV2 and TRBJ2-1; 10 positions match TRBD2. Germline trimming cut 5 bases from V and 9 bases from J; bases unmatched to any gene: 13. There are 16 residues in the CDR3. In germline, CDR1 is SNHLY, CDR2 FYNNEI. The CDR3 here is CASSKTSGTGGGEQFF. Here the CDR3 DNA reads TGTGCCAGCAGTAAAACTAGCGGGACCGGGGGGGGTGAGCAGTTCTTC.

The chain joins TRBV15 to TRBJ2-3; a possible D gene is TRBD2 (6 bases). Looked up from germline, CDR1 is LNHNV and CDR2 is YYDKDF (reference sequence). The CDR3 runs to 16 residues. Between the trimmed V and J ends, which lost 0 bases and 4 bases, there was a span of 14 bases. The CDR3 protein is CATSRDRGAGPDTQYF. The CDR3 coding sequence is TGTGCCACCAGCAGAGATCGTGGAGCGGGTCCAGATACGCAGTATTTT.

The chain has TRBV10-1 and TRBJ1-2; TRBD1 matches 8 bases. V trimming: 7 bases; J trimming: 2 bases; junction bases outside the gene matches: 6. The CDR3 runs 14 residues. The germline V gene has CDR1 WNHNN and CDR2 SYGVQD (reference sequence). The CDR3 spells CASTSGQGNYGYTF. As DNA, the CDR3 is TGCGCCAGCACTTCCGGACAGGGCAACTATGGCTACACCTTC.

The rearrangement joins TRBV4-2 to TRBJ1-5, with D unclear. CDR3 length: 14 amino acids. The V gene lost 5 bases and the J gene lost 0 bases, with 8 bases spanning the gap. CDR1 LGHNA and CDR2 YNFKEQ come from the germline V gene. This CDR3 is CASSNSASNQPQHF. CDR3 DNA sequence: TGTGCCAGCAGCAATAGCGCTAGCAATCAGCCCCAGCATTTT.

The chain couples TRBV7-3 to TRBJ2-2; D is unresolved. Germline assignment: CDR1 SGHTA and CDR2 FQGTGA. V lost 3 bases and J lost 0, with 8 bases in between. The CDR3 totals 15 residues. For the CDR3, the DNA is TGTGCCAGCAGCTTGGGTATTGCGAACACCGGGGAGCTGTTTTTT. It codes for CASSLGIANTGELFF. The whole variable domain, remainder taken from reference TRBV7-3 and TRBJ2-2, is GAGVSQTPSNKVTEKGKYVELRCDPISGHTALYWYRQSLGQGPEFLIYFQGTGAADDSGLPNDRFFAVRPEGSVSTLKIQRTERGDSAVYLCASSLGIANTGELFFGEGSRLTVL.

This clone was detected once. The gene calls are TRBV4-3 and TRBJ1-1; no clear D gene. CDR3 length: 15 amino acids. Germline CDR1 is LGHNA and CDR2 is YSLEER. The V end was cut by 1 base, the J end by 3 bases, with 12 bases between. CDR3 sequence (DNA): TGCGCCAGCAGCCAAGCCGCGCAAGCGTACACTGAAGCTTTCTTT. This translates into CASSQAAQAYTEAFF.

The chain uses TRBV7-9 and TRBJ2-1; no reliable D call. Trimming shortened V by 1 base and J by 3 bases, and 13 bases separated the two germline ends. Germline CDR1 and CDR2: SEHNR and FQNEAQ (reference sequence). The CDR3 is 16 residues long. The CDR3 DNA reads as TGTGCCAGCAGCTTAGTATGGCAGTTCCTCTACAATGAGCAGTTCTTC. This encodes CASSLVWQFLYNEQFF.

This chain uses TRBV7-3 with TRBJ2-1; possibly TRBD2 for D (6 bases). In germline, CDR1 is SGHTA, CDR2 FQGTGA. The CDR3 runs to 17 residues. The V gene lost 5 bases and the J gene lost 1 base, with 18 bases spanning the gap. CDR3 nucleotides: TGTGCCAGCAGCACCTGGGACTTTCTTGGTTCCTACAATGAGCAGTTCTTC. Translation gives CASSTWDFLGSYNEQFF.

V is TRBV11-3 and J is TRBJ2-5; possibly TRBD1 or TRBD2 for D (5 bases each). Looked up from germline, CDR1 is SGHNT and CDR2 is YENEEA. Trimming left V 5 bases short and J 4 bases short, with 17 bases between. The CDR3 extends over 15 amino acids. CDR3 amino acids: CASSVGTAWGETQYF. CDR3 nucleotide sequence: TGTGCCAGCAGCGTCGGGACCGCGTGGGGAGAGACCCAGTACTTC.

The rearrangement links TRBV5-4 to TRBJ2-7; perhaps D is TRBD1 or TRBD2 (5 bases each). V lost 4 bases, J lost 1 base, and 12 bases lay in between. The CDR3 extends over 14 amino acids. The germline V gene encodes CDR1 SGHNT and CDR2 YYREEE (reference sequence). This CDR3 is CASSPGTRSYEQYF. The CDR3 DNA follows: TGTGCCAGCAGCCCCGGGACCCGTTCCTACGAGCAGTACTTC.

The chain links TRBV16 to TRBJ2-5; 7 bases match TRBD1. The CDR3 totals 15 residues. V shed 1 base and J 4 bases; nucleotides not matched to a gene: 6. Looked up from germline, CDR1 is KGHSY and CDR2 is FQNENV. This chain's CDR3 is CASSQLRGTAETQYF. DNA of the CDR3: TGTGCCAGCAGCCAATTAAGGGGGACAGCAGAGACCCAGTACTTC. Using reference TRBV16 and TRBJ2-5 for the parts outside the CDR3, the full variable domain is GEEVAQTPKHLVRGEGQKAKLYCAPIKGHSYVFWYQQVLKNEFKFLISFQNENVFDETGMPKERFSAKCLPNSPCSLEIQATKLEDSAVYFCASSQLRGTAETQYFGPGTRLLVL.

Notes on this clone: Other DNA sequences in this sample translate to the same CDR3. This chain uses TRBV7-9 with TRBJ2-7, with TRBD2 matching over 7 bases. This CDR3 has 14 amino acids. The V gene's germline CDR1 is SEHNR and CDR2 FQNEAQ (reference sequence). Trimming cost V 4 bases and J 4 bases; bases outside gene matches: 7. CDR3 DNA: TGTGCCAGCAGCTCCGGACTAGTGGGGTACGAGCAGTACTTC. As protein: CASSSGLVGYEQYF.

This clone was seen only once. The chain combines TRBV18 with TRBJ2-3; D is possibly TRBD2 (5 bases). CDR3 length equals 15 residues. V lost 2 bases to trimming and J lost 3 bases, with 12 bases between them. The germline V gene has CDR1 KGHSH and CDR2 LQKENI. The CDR3 nucleotides are TGTGCCAGCTCACCAACCCGGGGTGTAACAGATACGCAGTATTTT. Encoded protein: CASSPTRGVTDTQYF.

V usage is TRBV7-2 and J usage is TRBJ2-3; 8 bases are shared with TRBD2. CDR3 size: 16 residues. From germline, CDR1 is SGHTA and CDR2 FQGNSA. The trim removed 5 bases at V and 6 bases at J, leaving 13 bases unmatched. Here the CDR3 reads CASSPRGAGVLDTQYF. The CDR3 nucleotides read TGTGCCAGCAGCCCCCGAGGAGCGGGAGTACTTGATACGCAGTATTTT.

The V and J genes are TRBV7-2 and TRBJ2-7, with no clear D. Germline CDR1 reads SGHTA; CDR2 reads FQGNSA. The germline V and J ends were trimmed by 4 bases and 2 bases, with 9 bases remaining between them. The CDR3 has 13 amino acids. In DNA form, the CDR3 reads TGTGCCAGCAGCTCGACCCCCCCCTACGAGCAGTACTTC. This codes for CASSSTPPYEQYF.

The rearrangement joins TRBV11-3 to TRBJ2-4; TRBD2 aligns across 9 bases. Looked up from germline, CDR1 is SGHNT and CDR2 is YENEEA. J was trimmed by 7 bases and V by 0 bases; bases with no gene match: 13. This CDR3 has 18 residues. CDR3 DNA: TGTGCCAGCAGCTTAGATTTCGTTAGCGGGAGAATGCGGAACATTCAGTACTTC. It specifies CASSLDFVSGRMRNIQYF.

V gene TRBV18 combines with J gene TRBJ2-7; D uncertain. V lost 6 bases, J lost 2 bases, and 17 bases lay in between. Germline assignment: CDR1 KGHSH and CDR2 LQKENI. The CDR3 totals 15 residues. The CDR3 loop reads CASSRTKVGTYEQYF. In DNA form, the CDR3 reads TGTGCCAGCTCCCGCACAAAAGTGGGAACCTACGAGCAGTACTTC.

J is TRBJ2-2 and V is TRBV7-6; possible D gene TRBD2, 6 bases. This CDR3 contains 14 residues. V was pared by 4 bases and J by 4 bases, with 10 bases between. Looked up from germline, CDR1 is SGHVS and CDR2 is FNYEAQ. As DNA, the CDR3 is TGTGCCAGCAGCTCATGGAGGGGCACCGGGGAGCTGTTTTTT. It translates to CASSSWRGTGELFF.

The V gene is TRBV5-6, the J gene TRBJ2-7, with 9 bases that match TRBD2. This CDR3 contains 15 residues. Germline lookup yields CDR1 SGHDT and CDR2 YYEEEE. With V trimmed by 0 bases and J by 3 bases, 4 bases remained unmatched. The CDR3 nucleotides are TGTGCCAGCAGCTTGGGGACTAGCGAGGACTACGAGCAGTACTTC. Translated: CASSLGTSEDYEQYF.

This rearrangement joins TRBV19 to TRBJ1-1, with D possibly matching TRBD1 (5 bases). This CDR3 region has 14 residues. V was pared by 4 bases and J by 4 bases, with 13 bases between. Per the germline V gene, CDR1 is LNHDA and CDR2 is SQIVND (reference sequence). The chain's CDR3 is CASSRISGPTEAFF. The CDR3, as DNA: TGTGCCAGTAGTAGAATTTCAGGGCCCACTGAAGCTTTCTTT.

The chain joins TRBV19 to TRBJ2-2; either TRBD1 or TRBD2 may supply D (7 bases each). The V gene's germline CDR1 is LNHDA and CDR2 SQIVND (reference sequence). The CDR3 length is 15 residues. V was shortened by 8 bases and J by 6 bases, with 19 bases between the two germline ends. CDR3 DNA sequence: TGTGCCAGTCGTCTGGGAGGGGGCGCGGCCGGGGAGCTGTTTTTT. Residues: CASRLGGGAAGELFF.

The V gene is TRBV28, the J gene TRBJ2-7; 9 nucleotides match TRBD2. V dropped 2 bases and J dropped 7; count of bases not matched to a gene: 6. CDR3 length: 14 amino acids. Germline V gene data show CDR1 as MDHEN and CDR2 as SYDVKM. The CDR3 region is CASSLSLAGREQYF. The CDR3, as DNA: TGTGCCAGCAGTTTAAGCCTAGCGGGAAGGGAGCAGTACTTC.

This clone was observed once. At one end, the junction sequence differs from germline, possibly due to a read error. This chain connects TRBV7-7 to TRBJ2-5; no clear D gene. Germline loops: CDR1 SSHAT, CDR2 FNYEAQ (reference sequence). The CDR3 length is 14 residues. The CDR3 spells CASSSDVRPAAQYF. CDR3 sequence (DNA): TGTGCTAGCAGCTCCGACGTGCGGCCCGCAGCCCAGTACTTC.

This chain links TRBV11-2 with TRBJ2-1; 7 positions agree with TRBD2. Germline V gene lookup returns CDR1 SGHAT and CDR2 FQNNGV. Trimming removed 1 base from V and 4 bases from J; junction bases left unmatched: 7. The length of the CDR3 is 16 residues. The chain's CDR3 is CASSLAAGSGYNEQFF. Here the CDR3 DNA reads TGTGCCAGCAGCTTAGCAGCGGGATCGGGTTACAATGAGCAGTTCTTC.

The CDR3 protein is CASSFWGRAVPEQYF. The CDR3 DNA is TGTGCCAGCAGCTTTTGGGGGAGGGCCGTCCCCGAGCAGTACTTC. This rearrangement joins TRBV5-6 to TRBJ2-7; TRBD2 aligns across 7 bases. Germline assignment: CDR1 SGHDT and CDR2 YYEEEE. The CDR3 totals 15 residues. Trimming cost V 2 bases and J 6 bases; bases outside gene matches: 11.

This clone was picked up a small number of times. The chain combines TRBV30 with TRBJ1-2, with 8 positions matching TRBD1. The germline gives CDR1 GTSNPN, CDR2 SVGIG (reference sequence). The CDR3 consists of 14 residues. V lost 3 bases and J lost 2; bases outside the gene matches: 5. The CDR3 nucleotides are TGTGCCTGGAGCGCAGGGGGCGGGAACTATGGCTACACCTTC. As protein: CAWSAGGGNYGYTF.

This chain links TRBV11-1 with TRBJ2-3; 8 bases match TRBD1. The germline CDR1 and CDR2 sequences are SGHAT and FQDESV (reference sequence). This CDR3 has 17 amino acids. V lost 1 base to trimming and J lost 2 bases; unmatched junction nucleotides: 8. CDR3 amino acids: CASSLGRTGWPTDTQYF. The CDR3 DNA is TGTGCCAGCAGCTTAGGGAGGACAGGGTGGCCCACAGATACGCAGTATTTT.

J is TRBJ2-3 and V is TRBV7-9; D unresolved. CDR1 SEHNR and CDR2 FQNEAQ come from the germline V gene (reference sequence). The germline V and J ends were trimmed by 1 base and 1 base, with 9 bases remaining between them. This CDR3 is 15 amino acids long. The CDR3 region is CASSLETPGTDTQYF. The CDR3 DNA is TGTGCCAGCAGCTTAGAGACACCGGGCACAGATACGCAGTATTTT. Combining the CDR3 with reference TRBV7-9 and TRBJ2-3 gives the whole variable domain DTGVSQNPRHKITKRGQNVTFRCDPISEHNRLYWYRQTLGQGPEFLTYFQNEAQLEKSRLLSDRFSAERPKGSFSTLEIQRTEQGDSAMYLCASSLETPGTDTQYFGPGTRLTVL.

The chain has TRBV7-9 and TRBJ2-3; TRBD2 aligns across 10 bases. Germline CDR1 SEHNR, CDR2 FQNEAQ (reference sequence). J lost 5 bases, V lost 6 bases, and 11 bases had no gene match. The CDR3 contains 16 residues. The CDR3 DNA reads TGTGCCAGCAGGCTTGCAACTAGCGGGATTATAGATACGCAGTATTTT. Protein sequence: CASRLATSGIIDTQYF.

The gene calls are TRBV19 and TRBJ1-2, with D possibly matching TRBD1 (6 bases). CDR1 LNHDA and CDR2 SQIVND come from the germline V gene (reference sequence). V was shortened by 7 bases and J by 4 bases, with 19 bases between the two germline ends. The CDR3 extends over 15 amino acids. The CDR3 is CASTLQQGFAYGYTF. DNA of the CDR3: TGTGCCAGTACCCTTCAACAGGGTTTCGCCTATGGCTACACCTTC.

CDR3 nucleotides: TGTGCCATCAGTGAGCTCGGGCGCAATACGCAGTATTTT. Translated: CAISELGRNTQYF. The rearrangement uses TRBV10-3 and TRBJ2-3; unclear D gene. V lost 2 bases to trimming and J lost 7 bases, with 10 bases between them. The CDR3 runs to 13 residues. Per the germline V gene, CDR1 is ENHRY and CDR2 is SYGVKD.

This chain connects TRBV5-1 to TRBJ2-3; D gene unclear. The length of the CDR3 is 13 residues. Trimming took 3 bases from V and 4 from J, leaving 9 bases between them. Germline V gene data show CDR1 as SGHRS and CDR2 as YFSETQ. The CDR3 sequence: CASSSLVADTQYF. The CDR3 coding sequence is TGCGCCAGCAGCTCGCTGGTCGCAGATACGCAGTATTTT.